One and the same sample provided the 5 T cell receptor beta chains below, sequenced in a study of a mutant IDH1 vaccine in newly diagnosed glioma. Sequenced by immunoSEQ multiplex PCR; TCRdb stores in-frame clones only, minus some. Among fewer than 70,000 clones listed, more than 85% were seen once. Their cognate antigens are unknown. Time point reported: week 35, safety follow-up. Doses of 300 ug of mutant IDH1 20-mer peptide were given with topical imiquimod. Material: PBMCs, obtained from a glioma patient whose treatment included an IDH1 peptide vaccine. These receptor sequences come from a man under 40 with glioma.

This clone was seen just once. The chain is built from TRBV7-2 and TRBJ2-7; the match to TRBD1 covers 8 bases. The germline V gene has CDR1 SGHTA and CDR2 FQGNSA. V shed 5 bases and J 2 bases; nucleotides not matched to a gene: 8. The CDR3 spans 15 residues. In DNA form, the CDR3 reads TGTGCCAGCAGCGCTCGACAGGGGCTAACCTACGAGCAGTACTTC. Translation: CASSARQGLTYEQYF.

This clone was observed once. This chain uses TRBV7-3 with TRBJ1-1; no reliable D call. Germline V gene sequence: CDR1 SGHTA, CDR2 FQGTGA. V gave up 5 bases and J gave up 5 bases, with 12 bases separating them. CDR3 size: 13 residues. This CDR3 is CASSQMWGTEAFF. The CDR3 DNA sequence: TGTGCCAGCAGCCAAATGTGGGGAACTGAAGCTTTCTTT.

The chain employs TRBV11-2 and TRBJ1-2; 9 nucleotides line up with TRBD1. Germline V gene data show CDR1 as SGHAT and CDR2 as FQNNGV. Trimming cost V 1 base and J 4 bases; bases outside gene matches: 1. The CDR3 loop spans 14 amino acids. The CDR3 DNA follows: TGTGCCAGCAGCTTAGGGACAGGGGTCTATGGCTACACCTTC. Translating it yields CASSLGTGVYGYTF.

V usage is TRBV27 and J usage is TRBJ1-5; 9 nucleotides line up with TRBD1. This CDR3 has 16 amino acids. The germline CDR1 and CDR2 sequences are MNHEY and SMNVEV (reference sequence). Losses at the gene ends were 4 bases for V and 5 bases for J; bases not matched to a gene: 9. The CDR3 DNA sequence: TGTGCCAGCAGTTCCTCCGGGACAGGGTGGGATCAGCCCCAGCATTTT. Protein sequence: CASSSSGTGWDQPQHF.

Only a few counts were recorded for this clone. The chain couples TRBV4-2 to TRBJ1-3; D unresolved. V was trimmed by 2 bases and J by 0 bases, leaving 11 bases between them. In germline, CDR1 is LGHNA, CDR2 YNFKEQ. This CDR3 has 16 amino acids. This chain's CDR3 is CASSQLHLSSGNTIYF. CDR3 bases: TGTGCCAGCAGCCAACTACACCTTTCCTCTGGAAACACCATATATTTT.